This T cell receptor (beta chain) was retrieved from a study of blood T cell repertoires in COVID-19. About the research overall: Collection of acute and convalescent COVID-19 samples took place in the United States, Italy and Spain.

Per the authors' pipeline: It was from reference gene primer amplification that nucleated cell counts were estimated. Measured with immunoSEQ multiplex PCR; TCRdb has only the in-frame clones, and not every one. That table furnishes V, J and clone size, whereas the DNA furnished D and trimming. The profile shows about 120,000 clones, around 86% of them singletons. Between the trimmed V and J ends, which lost 2 bases and 3 bases, there was a span of 11 bases. The CDR3 covers 15 residues. Per germline, CDR1 MNHEY and CDR2 SVGAGI. The chain carries TRBV6-5 and TRBJ1-3, with a tentative D call TRBD1 (5 bases). Sequenced material: peripheral blood. The clonotype comes from a man aged 80 or over with active or convalescent COVID-19. DNA of the CDR3: TGTGCCAGCAGTTACATGGGGGGAGTTGGAAACACCATATATTTT. Its translation is CASSYMGGVGNTIYF.